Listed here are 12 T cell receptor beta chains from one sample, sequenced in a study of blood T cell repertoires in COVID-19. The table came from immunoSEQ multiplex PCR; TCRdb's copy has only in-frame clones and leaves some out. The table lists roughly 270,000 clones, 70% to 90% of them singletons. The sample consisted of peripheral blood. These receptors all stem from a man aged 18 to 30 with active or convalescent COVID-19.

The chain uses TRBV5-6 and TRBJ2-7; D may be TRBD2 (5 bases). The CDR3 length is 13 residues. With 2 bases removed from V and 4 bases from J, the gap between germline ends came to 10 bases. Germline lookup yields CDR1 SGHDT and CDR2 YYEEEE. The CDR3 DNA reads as TGTGCCAGCAGCTTTGAAAGCGGATACGAGCAGTACTTC. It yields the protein CASSFESGYEQYF.

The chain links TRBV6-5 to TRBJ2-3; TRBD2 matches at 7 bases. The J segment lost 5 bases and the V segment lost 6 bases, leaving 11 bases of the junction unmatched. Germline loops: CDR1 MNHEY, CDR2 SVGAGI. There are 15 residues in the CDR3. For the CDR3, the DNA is TGTGCCAGCAGCCGGCGGCTAGCGGTGGGAGATACGCAGTATTTT. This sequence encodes CASSRRLAVGDTQYF.

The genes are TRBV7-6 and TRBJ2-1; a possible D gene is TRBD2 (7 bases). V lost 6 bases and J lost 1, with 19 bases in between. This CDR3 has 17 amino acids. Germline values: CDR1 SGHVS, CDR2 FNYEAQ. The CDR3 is CASSPRGAEVSYNEQFF. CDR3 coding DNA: TGTGCCAGCAGTCCCCGGGGGGCTGAGGTTTCCTACAATGAGCAGTTCTTC. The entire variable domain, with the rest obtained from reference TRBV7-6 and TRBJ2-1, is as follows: GAGVSQSPRYKVTKRGQDVALRCDPISGHVSLYWYRQALGQGPEFLTYFNYEAQQDKSGLPNDRFSAERPEGSISTLTIQRTEQRDSAMYRCASSPRGAEVSYNEQFFGPGTRLTVL.

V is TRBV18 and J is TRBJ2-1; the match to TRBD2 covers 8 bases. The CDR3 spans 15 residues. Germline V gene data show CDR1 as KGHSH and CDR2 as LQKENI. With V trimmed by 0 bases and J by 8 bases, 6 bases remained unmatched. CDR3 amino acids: CASSPPRGGRDEQFF. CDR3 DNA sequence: TGTGCCAGCTCACCACCACGGGGGGGCCGGGATGAGCAGTTCTTC.

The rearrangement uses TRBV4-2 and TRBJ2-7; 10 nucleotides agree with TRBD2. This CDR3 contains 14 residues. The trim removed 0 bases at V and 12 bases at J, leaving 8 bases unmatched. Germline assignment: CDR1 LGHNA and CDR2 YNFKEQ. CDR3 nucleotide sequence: TGTGCCAGCAGCCAAGATAGAAGCGGGGGGGCTGGGTACTTC. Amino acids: CASSQDRSGGAGYF.

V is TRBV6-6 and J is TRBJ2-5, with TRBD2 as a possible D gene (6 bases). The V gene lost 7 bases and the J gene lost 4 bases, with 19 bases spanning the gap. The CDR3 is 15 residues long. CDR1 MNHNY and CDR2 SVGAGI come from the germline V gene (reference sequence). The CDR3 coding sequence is TGTGCCAGCACCCTTAATGGGGGGTCAGGAGAGACCCAGTACTTC. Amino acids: CASTLNGGSGETQYF.

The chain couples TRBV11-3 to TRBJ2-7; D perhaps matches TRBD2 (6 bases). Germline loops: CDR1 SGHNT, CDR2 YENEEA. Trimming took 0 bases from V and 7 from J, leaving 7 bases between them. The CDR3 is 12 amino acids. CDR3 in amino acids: CASSLDGREQYF. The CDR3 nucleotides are TGTGCCAGCAGCTTAGATGGGAGGGAGCAGTACTTC.

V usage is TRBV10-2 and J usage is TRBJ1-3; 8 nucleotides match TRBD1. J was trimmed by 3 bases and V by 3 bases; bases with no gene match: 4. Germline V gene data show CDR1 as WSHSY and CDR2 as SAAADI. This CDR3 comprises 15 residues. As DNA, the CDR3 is TGCGCCAGCAGTGATCCAGGGGGCAGTGGAAACACCATATATTTT. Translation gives CASSDPGGSGNTIYF.

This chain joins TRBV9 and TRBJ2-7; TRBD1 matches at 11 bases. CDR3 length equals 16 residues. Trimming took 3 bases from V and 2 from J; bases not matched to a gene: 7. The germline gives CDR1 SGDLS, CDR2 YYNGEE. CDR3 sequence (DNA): TGTGCCAGCAGCGCTAACGTGGGACAGGGGGCCTACGAGCAGTACTTC. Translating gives CASSANVGQGAYEQYF.

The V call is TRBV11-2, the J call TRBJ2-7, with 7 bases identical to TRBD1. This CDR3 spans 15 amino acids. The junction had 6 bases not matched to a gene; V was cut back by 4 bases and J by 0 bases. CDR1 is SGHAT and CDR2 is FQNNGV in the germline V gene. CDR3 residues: CASSSVDRSSYEQYF. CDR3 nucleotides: TGTGCCAGCAGCTCCGTGGACAGGAGCTCCTACGAGCAGTACTTC.

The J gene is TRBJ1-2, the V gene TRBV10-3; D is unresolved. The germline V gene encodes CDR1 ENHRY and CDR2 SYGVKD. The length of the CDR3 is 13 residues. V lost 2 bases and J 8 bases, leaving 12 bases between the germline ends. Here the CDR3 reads CAISEGVGVGYTF. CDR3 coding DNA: TGTGCCATCAGTGAGGGTGTCGGGGTGGGCTACACCTTC.

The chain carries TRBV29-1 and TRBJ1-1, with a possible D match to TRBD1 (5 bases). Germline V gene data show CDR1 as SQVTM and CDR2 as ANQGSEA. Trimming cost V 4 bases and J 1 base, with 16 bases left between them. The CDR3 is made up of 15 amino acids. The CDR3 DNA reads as TGCAGCGTTGGGGGCGGGCGGGACCAGAACACTGAAGCTTTCTTT. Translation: CSVGGGRDQNTEAFF.